This T cell receptor (beta chain) was sequenced during a study of tumor T cells in aggressive B-cell lymphoma. Germline-derived CDR1 and CDR2 are SGHDT and YYEEEE. This CDR3 has 15 residues. This clone came up once. Repertoires were generated with immunoSEQ multiplex PCR, while TCRdb's copy carries only in-frame clones and drops some. The sample shows roughly 11,000 clones, around nine tenths of them seen only once. Sequenced material: tumor tissue. V and J are TRBV5-6 and TRBJ2-5; 9 bases are shared with TRBD1. The end of the DNA fits TRBJ2-7 better, so the J call may be wrong. The receptor was isolated from an adult with diffuse large B cell lymphoma. CDR3 residues: CASSLWDRVRYEQYF. Written as DNA, the CDR3 is TGTGCCAGCAGCTTATGGGACAGGGTCCGGTACGAGCAGTACTTC.